This note documents a single T cell receptor beta chain sequence. Its antigen is undetermined. These data belong to a study of response to subunit inactivated influenza vaccine. V lost 0 bases, J lost 6 bases, and 11 bases lay in between. The CDR3 consists of 14 residues. The germline gives CDR1 LNHNV, CDR2 YYDKDF (reference sequence). Findings and caveats of the study: Every seasonal influenza vaccination brings in few new T cells, the authors suggested.

Using its own MiXCR run on the RT-PCR reads, TCRdb lists one record per CDR3 protein. The table has hundreds of thousands of distinct CDR3 sequences, 7.5% to 8.5% seen once. The material was PBMCs from blood, obtained around 25 months after vaccination. This TCR came from a man in his fifties or sixties who received an inactivated influenza vaccine. The chain combines TRBV15 with TRBJ2-5; possibly TRBD2 for D (6 bases). CDR3 region: CATSREGGGKTQYF. The CDR3 coding sequence is TGTGCCACCAGCAGAGAGGGGGGAGGAAAGACCCAGTACTTC.